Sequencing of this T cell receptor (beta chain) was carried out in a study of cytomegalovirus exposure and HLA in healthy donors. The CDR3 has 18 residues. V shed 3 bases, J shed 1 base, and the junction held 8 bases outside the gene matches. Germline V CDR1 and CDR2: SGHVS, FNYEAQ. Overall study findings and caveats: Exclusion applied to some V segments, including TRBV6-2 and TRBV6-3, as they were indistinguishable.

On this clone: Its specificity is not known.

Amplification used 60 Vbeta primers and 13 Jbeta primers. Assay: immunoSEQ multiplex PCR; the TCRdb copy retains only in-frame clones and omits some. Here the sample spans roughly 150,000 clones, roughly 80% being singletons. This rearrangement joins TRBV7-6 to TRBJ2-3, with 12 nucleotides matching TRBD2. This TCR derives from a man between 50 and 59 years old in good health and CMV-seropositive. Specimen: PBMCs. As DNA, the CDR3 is TGTGCCAGCAGCTTTTCTAGCGGGGGGGCCGGAGGCACAGATACGCAGTATTTT. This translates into CASSFSSGGAGGTDTQYF.